This passage covers 15 T cell receptor beta chains from one sample sequenced in a study of shared clonotypes between healthy human individuals. TCRdb's table, derived via immunoSEQ multiplex PCR, lists solely in-frame clones and lacks some. Of roughly 1 million clones listed, around 78% are singletons. Material: memory CD4+ T cells from PBMCs. The subset is: CD45RA-negative fraction. The receptor set was obtained from a man aged 18 to 30 in good health. Some clones in this sample may be carry-over from other donors' samples.

The J gene is TRBJ2-5, the V gene TRBV7-9; 10 bases are shared with TRBD2. V shed 5 bases, J shed 4 bases, and the junction held 13 bases outside the gene matches. This CDR3 is 17 amino acids long. Looked up from germline, CDR1 is SEHNR and CDR2 is FQNEAQ (reference sequence). This CDR3 reads CASSLQILAGVPETQYF. CDR3 sequence (DNA): TGTGCCAGCAGCCTCCAGATCCTAGCGGGAGTCCCAGAGACCCAGTACTTC.

This clone was seen a handful of times. CDR3 loop: CASSPGGQFSYEQYF. The DNA for the CDR3 is TGTGCCAGCAGCCCCGGGGGACAGTTCTCCTACGAGCAGTACTTC. The chain uses TRBV6-6 and TRBJ2-7; possibly TRBD1 for D (7 bases). Trimming removed 6 bases at V and 0 bases at J, with 15 bases between. Germline-derived CDR1 and CDR2 are MNHNY and SVGAGI (reference sequence). CDR3 length: 15 amino acids.

CDR3 sequence reads: CASSSAPLSTEAFF. In nucleotides, the CDR3 is TGTGCCAGCAGCTCCGCCCCGCTGAGCACTGAAGCTTTCTTT. This chain uses TRBV28 with TRBJ1-1; D is unresolved. This CDR3 has 14 residues. CDR1 MDHEN and CDR2 SYDVKM come from the germline V gene. The V end was cut by 6 bases, the J end by 4 bases, with 15 bases between.

The CDR3: CASSPGGEPYNEQFF. DNA of the CDR3: TGTGCCAGCAGTCCTGGAGGGGAACCCTACAATGAGCAGTTCTTC. This chain joins TRBV6-4 and TRBJ2-1, with D tentatively TRBD2 (6 bases). The germline CDR1 and CDR2 sequences are MRHNA and SNTAGT. The CDR3 sequence is 15 residues long. V was cut by 5 bases and J by 2 bases, with 13 bases left in between.

The V and J genes are TRBV11-2 and TRBJ2-7, with D possibly being TRBD2 (7 bases). V was cut by 6 bases and J by 2 bases, with 20 bases left in between. Germline CDR1 SGHAT, CDR2 FQNNGV. The CDR3 sequence is 16 residues long. CDR3 in DNA: TGTGCCAGCAGTCCAAGGTCGCGGGGGCTCGCCTACGAGCAGTACTTC. Translated: CASSPRSRGLAYEQYF.

This clone was observed a handful of times. V gene TRBV5-1 combines with J gene TRBJ2-1, with TRBD1 as a possible D gene (6 bases). Germline-derived CDR1 and CDR2 are SGHRS and YFSETQ. V lost 0 bases to trimming and J lost 0 bases, with 13 bases between them. This CDR3 region has 17 residues. The CDR3 loop reads CASSLGRGAGSYNEQFF. In DNA, the CDR3 is TGCGCCAGCAGCTTGGGCAGGGGCGCGGGCTCCTACAATGAGCAGTTCTTC.

V gene TRBV4-1 combines with J gene TRBJ2-1; D is unclear. The length of the CDR3 is 17 residues. Germline lookup yields CDR1 MGHRA and CDR2 YSYEKL. The V and J ends lost 1 base and 0 bases respectively, with 13 bases between them. The CDR3 here is CASSQGGQYFSYNEQFF. The CDR3 DNA reads TGCGCCAGCAGCCAAGGGGGTCAGTACTTCTCCTACAATGAGCAGTTCTTC.

The chain links TRBV10-3 to TRBJ2-5; TRBD2 is a possible D gene (6 bases). Trimming took 4 bases from V and 4 from J, leaving 16 bases between them. Germline V lookup: CDR1 ENHRY, CDR2 SYGVKD. This CDR3 comprises 15 residues. The CDR3 protein is CAISGVGGEVETQYF. The CDR3 nucleotides read TGTGCCATCAGTGGCGTGGGAGGAGAGGTAGAGACCCAGTACTTC.

The chain has TRBV4-1 and TRBJ2-5; no firm D call. The CDR3 sequence is 16 residues long. The germline V and J ends were trimmed by 2 bases and 2 bases, with 15 bases remaining between them. The V gene's germline CDR1 is MGHRA and CDR2 YSYEKL. CDR3 bases: TGCGCCAGCAGCCAACCGGGCCGTGCGTCGCAAGAGACCCAGTACTTC. Protein: CASSQPGRASQETQYF.

V is TRBV29-1 and J is TRBJ2-1; 9 bases match TRBD1. The germline gives CDR1 SQVTM, CDR2 ANQGSEA. J gave up 5 bases and V 6 bases, and 11 bases lay outside the gene matches. This CDR3 has 15 amino acids. The CDR3 sequence is CSVRRLTGGDNEQFF. In DNA, the CDR3 is TGCAGCGTCCGACGCCTGACAGGGGGGGACAATGAGCAGTTCTTC.

The chain employs TRBV29-1 and TRBJ2-7, with 12 positions matching TRBD2. From germline, CDR1 is SQVTM and CDR2 ANQGSEA. V dropped 7 bases and J dropped 6; count of bases not matched to a gene: 4. There are 12 residues in the CDR3. CDR3 region: CSASSGRVEQYF. The CDR3 DNA is TGCAGCGCATCTAGCGGGAGGGTCGAGCAGTACTTC.

V is TRBV1 and J is TRBJ2-5; TRBD2 is the table's D call and was not checked against the DNA. TRBV1 is a recognized pseudogene. The CDR3 spans 16 residues. CDR3 nucleotide sequence: TGCACCAGCAGCCAAGCCCCAGCGGGAGCTGAAGAGACCCAGTACTTC. This sequence encodes CTSSQAPAGAEETQYF.

J is TRBJ1-1 and V is TRBV2, with a possible D match to TRBD1 (5 bases). Germline CDR1 is SNHLY and CDR2 is FYNNEI. V was cut by 5 bases and J by 1 base, with 14 bases left in between. The CDR3 is 15 amino acids. The CDR3 region is CASSPEGMTNTEAFF. The CDR3 nucleotides read TGTGCCAGCAGTCCTGAGGGGATGACGAACACTGAAGCTTTCTTT.

The chain combines TRBV27 with TRBJ1-2, with 10 bases matching TRBD1. CDR1 and CDR2 from the germline V gene are MNHEY and SMNVEV (reference sequence). V was clipped by 3 bases and J by 8 bases; unmatched bases: 9. This CDR3 region has 15 residues. CDR3 DNA sequence: TGTGCCAGCAGTTTTGGGGGACAGGGGACGCGAGGCTACACCTTC. Its translation: CASSFGGQGTRGYTF.

The chain recombines TRBV30 with TRBJ2-7; 7 bases map to TRBD1. Germline CDR1 is GTSNPN and CDR2 is SVGIG (reference sequence). After removal of 4 bases from V and 2 bases from J, the junction contained 8 bases not matched to a gene. This CDR3 has 14 residues. The chain's CDR3 is CAWTRTGLTYEQYF. Here the CDR3 DNA reads TGTGCCTGGACCAGGACAGGCCTTACCTACGAGCAGTACTTC.